Below, 11 T cell receptor beta chains from the same sample are listed, as sequenced in a study of T cell responses to AZD1222 COVID-19 vaccine. Sequencing used immunoSEQ multiplex PCR; TCRdb keeps in-frame clones, though not all of them. This table has some 150,000 clones, around nine tenths appearing once. This specimen consisted of peripheral blood, obtained on day 0 of AZD1222 vaccination. The source of these receptors is an adult in good health.

The chain has TRBV28 and TRBJ2-7; 9 bases agree with TRBD2. V shed 4 bases, J shed 3 bases, and the junction held 16 bases outside the gene matches. Germline lookup yields CDR1 MDHEN and CDR2 SYDVKM. The CDR3 extends over 18 amino acids. The CDR3: CASSSWMGRGLARYEQYF. CDR3 DNA sequence: TGTGCCAGCAGTTCCTGGATGGGGCGCGGACTAGCGCGCTACGAGCAGTACTTC.

This clone was observed once. The V call is TRBV19, the J call TRBJ1-6, with 8 bases lining up with TRBD1. V shed 3 bases and J 10 bases; nucleotides not matched to a gene: 8. CDR3 length: 15 amino acids. From germline, CDR1 is LNHDA and CDR2 SQIVND (reference sequence). The CDR3 DNA follows: TGTGCCAGTAGTATTTGGACAGGGCGGCGGTCACCCCTCCACTTT. Translation: CASSIWTGRRSPLHF. Supplemented by reference TRBV19 and TRBJ1-6, the full variable domain reads DGGITQSPKYLFRKEGQNVTLSCEQNLNHDAMYWYRQDPGQGLRLIYYSQIVNDFQKGDIAEGYSVSREKKESFPLTVTSAQKNPTAFYLCASSIWTGRRSPLHFGNGTRLTVT.

This clone was detected a few times. The chain links TRBV2 to TRBJ2-3; D call uncertain. The length of the CDR3 is 15 residues. Germline CDR1 and CDR2: SNHLY and FYNNEI. Trimming stripped 2 bases from V and 2 bases from J, with 11 bases between. The CDR3 sequence: CASSELGLNTDTQYF. CDR3 nucleotides: TGTGCCAGCAGTGAACTAGGGCTGAACACAGATACGCAGTATTTT.

V and J are TRBV19 and TRBJ2-7, with D possibly matching TRBD2 (6 bases). Deletions cut 2 bases from V and 1 base from J, with 12 bases between. CDR1 LNHDA and CDR2 SQIVND come from the germline V gene (reference sequence). The CDR3 spans 15 residues. The CDR3 DNA reads as TGTGCCAGTAGTATATATGACGGAGGGTCCTACGAGCAGTACTTC. Translation: CASSIYDGGSYEQYF.

The chain links TRBV20-1 to TRBJ2-1; D gene uncertain. V was trimmed by 3 bases and J by 4 bases, leaving 16 bases between them. This CDR3 has 15 amino acids. Germline CDR1 and CDR2: DFQATT and SNEGSKA (reference sequence). The CDR3 nucleotides are TGCAGTGCTAGTGGGTGGAGCGAGTTGTACAATGAGCAGTTCTTC. Translating gives CSASGWSELYNEQFF.

This chain uses TRBV19 with TRBJ1-2; 8 bases agree with TRBD1. The CDR3 runs 15 residues. CDR1 is LNHDA, CDR2 SQIVND, per germline (reference sequence). Trimming cost V 7 bases and J 4 bases; bases outside gene matches: 11. CDR3 amino acids: CASTPGQELRYGYTF. CDR3 bases: TGTGCCAGTACCCCGGGACAGGAGCTCCGCTATGGCTACACCTTC.

The chain joins TRBV28 to TRBJ2-7; D remains unclear. The CDR3 length is 12 residues. Trimming took off 5 bases at V and 8 bases at J, with 13 bases between the two ends. The germline gives CDR1 MDHEN, CDR2 SYDVKM. The CDR3 loop is CASSPVGFQQYF. CDR3 coding DNA: TGTGCCAGCAGTCCTGTTGGCTTCCAGCAGTACTTC.

This clone appeared a single time. The chain joins TRBV9 to TRBJ1-2; D is unresolved. There are 12 residues in the CDR3. Germline lookup yields CDR1 SGDLS and CDR2 YYNGEE. Trimming cost V 0 bases and J 4 bases, with 4 bases left between them. The CDR3 sequence: CASSVVAYGYTF. In nucleotides, the CDR3 is TGTGCCAGCAGCGTAGTCGCCTATGGCTACACCTTC.

The chain employs TRBV4-1 and TRBJ2-3, with 7 nucleotides matching TRBD2. Germline CDR1 reads MGHRA; CDR2 reads YSYEKL. J lost 6 bases, V lost 4 bases, and 10 bases had no gene match. This CDR3 region has 15 residues. This CDR3 is CASSPTSTAGDTQYF. The CDR3 DNA reads as TGCGCCAGCAGCCCGACTAGCACCGCGGGGGATACGCAGTATTTT.

The V gene is TRBV5-6, the J gene TRBJ1-3, with D uncertain. The CDR3 consists of 15 residues. Trimming pared 4 bases from V and 0 bases from J, leaving 11 bases between. Germline V gene lookup returns CDR1 SGHDT and CDR2 YYEEEE. CDR3 coding DNA: TGTGCCAGCAGCGGCGTCGGGGTCTCTGGAAACACCATATATTTT. Encoded protein: CASSGVGVSGNTIYF.

The chain combines TRBV13 with TRBJ2-5; 7 bases are shared with TRBD1. The CDR3 spans 16 residues. Germline V CDR1 and CDR2: PRHDT, FYEKMQ (reference sequence). V trimming: 0 bases; J trimming: 5 bases; junction bases outside the gene matches: 9. The CDR3 reads CASSLGGRGMEETQYF. The CDR3 nucleotides are TGTGCCAGCAGCTTAGGGGGCAGGGGGATGGAGGAGACCCAGTACTTC.